Following are 31 T cell receptor beta chains from one sample sequenced in a study of Ad26.COV2.S vaccination and SARS-CoV-2 variants (dated by TCRdb to the early 2020s). The sample's treatment or condition label, decoded: about 20 received Ad26.COV2.S at low or high dose, single or two shots; roughly five received placebo; per-sample allocation not given. Repertoires of vaccine and placebo recipients were sequenced from samples taken on day 63 after the first injection. Receptors were amplified or captured by the immunoSEQ multiplex PCR assay. Here the immuneACCESS table is served through TCRdb, limited to in-frame sequences with V and J called. Missing clones are a known gap in these copies; in checked studies unresolved V genes cover under half, and the rest lacks a known reason. The sample has some 340,000 clones on record, roughly 84% of them singletons. The top ten hold more than 1.5% of the sample.

This material consisted of peripheral blood, taken in a trial of Ad26.COV2.S vaccine versus placebo. The receptors originated from a person between 18 and 60 years old who received the Ad26.COV2.S COVID-19 vaccine or a placebo.

V gene TRBV5-1 combines with J gene TRBJ1-1, with 9 bases that match TRBD1. J gave up 4 bases and V 4 bases, and 11 bases lay outside the gene matches. Germline V gives CDR1 SGHRS, CDR2 YFSETQ. This CDR3 has 16 residues. As DNA, the CDR3 is TGCGCCAGCAGCCTAGAAGGACAGGGGTGGGGCACTGAAGCTTTCTTT. Translated, it gives CASSLEGQGWGTEAFF.

This rearrangement joins TRBV30 to TRBJ2-1, with 10 bases that match TRBD2. Germline values: CDR1 GTSNPN, CDR2 SVGIG (reference sequence). The CDR3 length is 14 residues. V was clipped by 8 bases and J by 1 base; unmatched bases: 5. Here the CDR3 reads CARGGLASYNEQFF. The DNA of the CDR3 is TGTGCCCGAGGGGGACTAGCGTCCTACAATGAGCAGTTCTTC. The full variable domain, in which reference TRBV30 and TRBJ2-1 provide the parts outside the CDR3, is SQTIHQWPATLVQPVGSPLSLECTVEGTSNPNLYWYRQAAGRGLQLLFYSVGIGQISSEVPQNLSASRPQDRQFILSSKKLLLSDSGFYLCARGGLASYNEQFFGPGTRLTVL.

The J gene is TRBJ2-1, the V gene TRBV27, with 10 bases lining up with TRBD1. The length of the CDR3 is 17 residues. Germline CDR1 MNHEY, CDR2 SMNVEV (reference sequence). The trim removed 6 bases at V and 6 bases at J, leaving 14 bases unmatched. CDR3 sequence reads: CASRPAPGQGLGNEQFF. The CDR3 DNA sequence: TGTGCCAGCAGGCCCGCTCCGGGACAGGGGTTGGGCAATGAGCAGTTCTTC.

The gene calls are TRBV9 and TRBJ2-1; either TRBD1 or TRBD2 may supply D (5 bases each). Trimming shortened V by 0 bases and J by 0 bases, and 10 bases separated the two germline ends. The CDR3 consists of 16 residues. The germline V gene encodes CDR1 SGDLS and CDR2 YYNGEE. CDR3 DNA: TGTGCCAGCAGCGTAGGGGACCGCCGCTCCTACAATGAGCAGTTCTTC. Amino acid sequence: CASSVGDRRSYNEQFF.

The count of this clone is one. The chain couples TRBV6-5 to TRBJ1-1, with D uncertain. V was pared by 6 bases and J by 8 bases, with 10 bases between. This CDR3 has 11 amino acids. CDR1 and CDR2 (germline): MNHEY, SVGAGI. The CDR3 is CASRSIREAFF. For the CDR3, the DNA is TGTGCCAGCAGAAGTATACGGGAAGCTTTCTTT.

The chain recombines TRBV6-5 with TRBJ2-2; 7 bases are shared with TRBD1. The CDR3 loop spans 15 amino acids. Germline V CDR1 and CDR2: MNHEY, SVGAGI. V dropped 6 bases and J dropped 0; count of bases not matched to a gene: 4. CDR3 residues: CASRVDRSNTGELFF. The CDR3 nucleotides read TGTGCCAGCAGAGTGGACAGGTCGAACACCGGGGAGCTGTTTTTT.

The table lists this clone with a few counts. The V call is TRBV10-3, the J call TRBJ1-5, with TRBD1 identical over 7 bases. Germline V gene lookup returns CDR1 ENHRY and CDR2 SYGVKD. The CDR3 covers 13 residues. V gave up 10 bases and J gave up 2 bases; unmatched junction bases: 5. CDR3 bases: TGTGCCACCATGGGGACAGGCAATCAGCCCCAGCATTTT. Protein product: CATMGTGNQPQHF.

The V gene is TRBV6-6, the J gene TRBJ2-7; 9 nucleotides line up with TRBD1. Unmatched junction bases numbered 9, after V lost 5 bases and J lost 7 bases. The CDR3 length is 14 residues. CDR1 and CDR2 (germline): MNHNY, SVGAGI (reference sequence). The CDR3 is CASSRTGATEEQYF. The CDR3 region has the DNA TGTGCCAGCAGTCGGACAGGGGCGACGGAGGAGCAGTACTTC.

V and J are TRBV3-1 (or the pseudogene TRBV3-2) and TRBJ1-2; the match to TRBD1 covers 7 bases. Looked up from germline, CDR1 is LGHDT and CDR2 is YNNKEL (reference sequence). Germline trimming cut 2 bases from V and 4 bases from J; bases unmatched to any gene: 19. The CDR3 sequence is 19 residues long. The CDR3 reads CASSQQTFQPGQSPYGYTF. The CDR3, as DNA: TGTGCCAGCAGCCAACAAACGTTTCAACCGGGACAGTCCCCCTATGGCTACACCTTC.

This chain connects TRBV30 to TRBJ1-5; D unresolved. The V gene's germline CDR1 is GTSNPN and CDR2 SVGIG (reference sequence). CDR3 length: 15 amino acids. V lost 3 bases, J lost 3 bases, and 15 bases lay in between. The CDR3 here is CAWRGSGRYNQPQHF. Written as DNA, the CDR3 is TGTGCCTGGAGAGGAAGCGGACGGTACAATCAGCCCCAGCATTTT.

This clone appeared once. The chain carries TRBV4-3 and TRBJ2-1, with TRBD2 identical over 8 bases. The CDR3 length is 15 residues. Germline-derived CDR1 and CDR2 are LGHNA and YSLEER. Losses at the gene ends were 0 bases for V and 4 bases for J; bases not matched to a gene: 2. Written as DNA, the CDR3 is TGCGCCAGCAGCCAAGAGACGGGGGGGTACAATGAGCAGTTCTTC. Amino acid sequence: CASSQETGGYNEQFF.

The sample holds many counts of this clone. The rearrangement uses TRBV7-9 and TRBJ2-7; possible D gene TRBD1, 5 bases. The CDR3 contains 15 residues. Trimming pared 4 bases from V and 2 bases from J, leaving 15 bases between. Germline V CDR1 and CDR2: SEHNR, FQNEAQ (reference sequence). DNA for the CDR3: TGTGCCAGCAGCTCCCCTGACAGTTCCACCTACGAGCAGTACTTC. Translated: CASSSPDSSTYEQYF.

The chain has TRBV5-5 and TRBJ1-2, with D hard to call. The CDR3 contains 11 residues. Germline assignment: CDR1 SGHKS and CDR2 YYEKEE (reference sequence). Trimming left V 4 bases short and J 11 bases short, with 12 bases between. The CDR3 loop is CASSPRDFYTF. The CDR3 nucleotides read TGTGCCAGCAGCCCCCGAGATTTTTACACCTTC.

This rearrangement joins TRBV6-5 to TRBJ1-1; D unresolved. Trimming cost V 3 bases and J 5 bases, with 10 bases left between them. Germline lookup yields CDR1 MNHEY and CDR2 SVGAGI. The CDR3 totals 13 residues. DNA for the CDR3: TGTGCCAGCAGTTATCGGGGTTGGACTGAAGCTTTCTTT. Translated: CASSYRGWTEAFF.

This sequence joins TRBV29-1 and TRBJ2-5; tentative D call: TRBD1 (6 bases). Per germline, CDR1 SQVTM and CDR2 ANQGSEA. Trimming removed 7 bases at V and 2 bases at J, with 11 bases between. CDR3 length: 12 amino acids. The CDR3 spells CSASGQQETQYF. The CDR3 DNA is TGCAGCGCCTCAGGACAGCAAGAGACCCAGTACTTC.

This chain joins TRBV29-1 and TRBJ1-2; D is ambiguous. This CDR3 has 8 amino acids. CDR1 is SQVTM and CDR2 is ANQGSEA in the germline V gene. V was shortened by 7 bases and J by 8 bases, with 5 bases between the two germline ends. In DNA, the CDR3 is TGCAGCGCCCAGGGCTACACCTTC. It specifies CSAQGYTF.

This chain joins TRBV5-6 and TRBJ2-3; D is uncertain. The CDR3 extends over 14 amino acids. V was trimmed by 0 bases and J by 6 bases, leaving 11 bases between them. Germline assignment: CDR1 SGHDT and CDR2 YYEEEE. The CDR3 region is CASSLVPGLDTQYF. The CDR3 DNA reads as TGTGCCAGCAGCTTGGTTCCAGGCCTCGATACGCAGTATTTT.

CDR3 loop: CASSKRGLGQGDTEAFF. For the CDR3, the DNA is TGTGCCAGCAGCAAAAGGGGTCTTGGACAGGGGGACACTGAAGCTTTCTTT. The V gene is TRBV7-2, the J gene TRBJ1-1; 10 nucleotides agree with TRBD1. Trimming took 5 bases from V and 3 from J; bases not matched to a gene: 12. CDR1 and CDR2 from the germline V gene are SGHTA and FQGNSA. The CDR3 length is 17 residues.

V and J are TRBV30 and TRBJ1-1; D gene uncertain. V lost 7 bases to trimming and J lost 3 bases, with 12 bases between them. The CDR3 contains 12 residues. CDR1 is GTSNPN and CDR2 is SVGIG in the germline V gene (reference sequence). The CDR3 sequence: CAYDIPYTEAFF. The CDR3 coding sequence is TGTGCCTATGACATTCCCTACACTGAAGCTTTCTTT. The complete variable domain, with remaining parts taken from reference TRBV30 and TRBJ1-1, reads SQTIHQWPATLVQPVGSPLSLECTVEGTSNPNLYWYRQAAGRGLQLLFYSVGIGQISSEVPQNLSASRPQDRQFILSSKKLLLSDSGFYLCAYDIPYTEAFFGQGTRLTVV.

This rearrangement joins TRBV5-6 to TRBJ1-6; D remains ambiguous. Deletions cut 4 bases from V and 5 bases from J, with 13 bases between. The CDR3 is 15 residues long. Germline V gene data show CDR1 as SGHDT and CDR2 as YYEEEE. The CDR3 DNA sequence: TGTGCCAGCAGCCTGACCAAGGGCCATAATTCACCCCTCCACTTT. Its protein product is CASSLTKGHNSPLHF. Based on the CDR3 plus reference TRBV5-6 and TRBJ1-6, the full variable domain is DAGVTQSPTHLIKTRGQQVTLRCSPKSGHDTVSWYQQALGQGPQFIFQYYEEEERQRGNFPDRFSGHQFPNYSSELNVNALLLGDSALYLCASSLTKGHNSPLHFGNGTRLTVT.

This sequence joins TRBV19 and TRBJ1-1, with 7 bases aligning to TRBD1. This CDR3 has 17 amino acids. Per the germline V gene, CDR1 is LNHDA and CDR2 is SQIVND (reference sequence). Trimming removed 7 bases from V and 1 base from J; junction bases left unmatched: 15. The CDR3 loop reads CASTRTRDSVRNTEAFF. CDR3 bases: TGTGCCAGTACTCGAACCAGGGACAGCGTACGGAACACTGAAGCTTTCTTT.

The DNA for the CDR3 is TGTGCCAGCAGTGAATCTTCAGGGAACACCGGGGAGCTGTTTTTT. Translating it yields CASSESSGNTGELFF. The chain couples TRBV2 to TRBJ2-2; no reliable D call. V was cut by 2 bases and J by 1 base, with 8 bases left in between. Germline V lookup: CDR1 SNHLY, CDR2 FYNNEI. The CDR3 is made up of 15 amino acids. Filled out from reference TRBV2 and TRBJ2-2, the complete variable domain reads EPEVTQTPSHQVTQMGQEVILRCVPISNHLYFYWYRQILGQKVEFLVSFYNNEISEKSEIFDDQFSVERPDGSNFTLKIRSTKLEDSAMYFCASSESSGNTGELFFGEGSRLTVL.

The chain couples TRBV19 to TRBJ1-2, with unresolved D. V gave up 5 bases and J gave up 0 bases, with 13 bases separating them. Germline loops: CDR1 LNHDA, CDR2 SQIVND (reference sequence). The CDR3 spans 15 residues. The CDR3 sequence: CASSPRSGPNYGYTF. CDR3 DNA: TGTGCCAGTAGTCCACGGTCCGGACCTAACTATGGCTACACCTTC.

The chain couples TRBV3-1 (or the pseudogene TRBV3-2) to TRBJ2-5; D call uncertain. V lost 1 base, J lost 5 bases, and 5 bases lay in between. Germline CDR1 is LGHDT and CDR2 is YNNKEL (reference sequence). CDR3 length equals 12 residues. The CDR3 spells CASSQVRETQYF. The CDR3 DNA reads TGTGCCAGCAGCCAAGTACGGGAGACCCAGTACTTC.

This clone was detected once. This chain uses TRBV3-1 (or the pseudogene TRBV3-2) with TRBJ1-1; tentatively, D is TRBD1 (5 bases). V lost 4 bases to trimming and J lost 4 bases, with 10 bases between them. Germline lookup yields CDR1 LGHDT and CDR2 YNNKEL (reference sequence). The CDR3 is 13 residues long. The DNA for the CDR3 is TGTGCCAGCAGCCTATCAGGGACCACTGAAGCTTTCTTT. Its translation: CASSLSGTTEAFF.

The gene calls are TRBV7-2 and TRBJ1-2, with a weak D call TRBD1 (5 bases). CDR1 and CDR2 (germline): SGHTA, FQGNSA. Trimming shortened V by 2 bases and J by 3 bases, and 13 bases separated the two germline ends. CDR3 length: 15 amino acids. The CDR3: CASSLSGPGDYGYTF. DNA for the CDR3: TGTGCCAGCAGCTTATCGGGGCCGGGGGACTATGGCTACACCTTC.

This chain connects TRBV7-9 to TRBJ2-5; TRBD1 matches 7 bases. CDR1 is SEHNR, CDR2 FQNEAQ, per germline (reference sequence). CDR3 length: 15 amino acids. V was clipped by 4 bases and J by 4 bases; unmatched bases: 9. The CDR3 region has the DNA TGTGCCAGCAGCTCGTTAATACAGGGGAGAGAGACCCAGTACTTC. It is translated as CASSSLIQGRETQYF.

J is TRBJ1-2 and V is TRBV6-5, with TRBD1 matching 7 bases. V lost 3 bases and J lost 0; bases outside the gene matches: 4. CDR1 is MNHEY and CDR2 is SVGAGI in the germline V gene. CDR3 length equals 15 residues. In DNA form, the CDR3 reads TGTGCCAGCAGTTATGGGACAGCCTCTAACTATGGCTACACCTTC. It translates to CASSYGTASNYGYTF.

The genes are TRBV25-1 and TRBJ2-7; the D gene could be TRBD1 or TRBD2 (5 bases each). This CDR3 has 14 amino acids. CDR1 MGHDK and CDR2 SYGVNS come from the germline V gene. Trimming cost V 3 bases and J 2 bases, with 11 bases left between them. The CDR3 coding sequence is TGTGCCAGCAGTGAGGGGCGGGTGCCCTACGAGCAGTACTTC. Its protein product is CASSEGRVPYEQYF.

The V call is TRBV29-1, the J call TRBJ2-4; tentatively, D is TRBD1 (5 bases). Looked up from germline, CDR1 is SQVTM and CDR2 is ANQGSEA. V lost 6 bases and J 10 bases, leaving 13 bases between the germline ends. The CDR3 is made up of 11 amino acids. CDR3 region: CSVAIQAIQYF. The CDR3 nucleotides read TGCAGCGTCGCGATACAGGCGATTCAGTACTTC. The variable domain in full, with the rest retrieved from reference TRBV29-1 and TRBJ2-4, is SAVISQKPSRDICQRGTSLTIQCQVDSQVTMMFWYRQQPGQSLTLIATANQGSEATYESGFVIDKFPISRPNLTFSTLTVSNMSPEDSSIYLCSVAIQAIQYFGAGTRLSVL.

This chain joins TRBV3-1 (or the pseudogene TRBV3-2) and TRBJ2-5; unclear D gene. The CDR3 has 14 amino acids. V shed 7 bases and J shed 1 base, with 13 bases lying between them. Germline V gives CDR1 LGHDT, CDR2 YNNKEL (reference sequence). This chain's CDR3 is CASTPTQSQETQYF. CDR3 nucleotide sequence: TGTGCCAGCACCCCTACCCAATCCCAAGAGACCCAGTACTTC.